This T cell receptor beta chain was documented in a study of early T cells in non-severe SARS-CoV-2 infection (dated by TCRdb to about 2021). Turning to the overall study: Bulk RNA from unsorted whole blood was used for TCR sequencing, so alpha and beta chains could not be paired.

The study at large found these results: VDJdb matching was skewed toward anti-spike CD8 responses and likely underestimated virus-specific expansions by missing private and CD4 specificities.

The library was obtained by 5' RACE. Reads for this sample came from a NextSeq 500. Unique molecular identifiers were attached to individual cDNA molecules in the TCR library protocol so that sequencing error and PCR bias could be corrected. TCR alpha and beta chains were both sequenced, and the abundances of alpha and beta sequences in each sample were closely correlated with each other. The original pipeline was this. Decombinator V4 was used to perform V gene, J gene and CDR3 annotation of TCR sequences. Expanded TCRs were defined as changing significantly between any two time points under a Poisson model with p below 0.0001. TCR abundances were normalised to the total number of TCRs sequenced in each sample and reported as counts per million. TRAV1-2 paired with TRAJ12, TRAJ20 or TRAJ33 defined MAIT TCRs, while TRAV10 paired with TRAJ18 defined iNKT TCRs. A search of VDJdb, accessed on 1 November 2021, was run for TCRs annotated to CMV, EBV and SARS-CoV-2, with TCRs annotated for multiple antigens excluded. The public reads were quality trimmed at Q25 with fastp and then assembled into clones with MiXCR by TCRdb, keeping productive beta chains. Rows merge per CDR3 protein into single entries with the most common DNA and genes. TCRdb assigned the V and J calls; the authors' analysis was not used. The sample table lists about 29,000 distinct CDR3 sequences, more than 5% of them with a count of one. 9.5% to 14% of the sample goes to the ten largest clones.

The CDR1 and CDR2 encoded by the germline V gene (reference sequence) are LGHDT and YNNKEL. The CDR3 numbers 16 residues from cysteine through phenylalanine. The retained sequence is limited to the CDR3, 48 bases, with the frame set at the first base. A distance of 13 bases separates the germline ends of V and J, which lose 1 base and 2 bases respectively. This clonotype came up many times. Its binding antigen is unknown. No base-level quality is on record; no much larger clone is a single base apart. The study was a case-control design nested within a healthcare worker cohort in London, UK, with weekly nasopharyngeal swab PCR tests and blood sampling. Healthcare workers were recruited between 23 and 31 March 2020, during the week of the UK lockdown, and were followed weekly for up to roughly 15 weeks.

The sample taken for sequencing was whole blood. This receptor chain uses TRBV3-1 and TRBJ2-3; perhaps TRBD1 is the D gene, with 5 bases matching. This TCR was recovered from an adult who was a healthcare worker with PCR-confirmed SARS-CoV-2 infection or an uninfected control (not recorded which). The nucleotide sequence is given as TGTGCCAGCAGCCAAGGCGCAGGGTCCCCCACAGATACGCAGTATTTT. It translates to CASSQGAGSPTDTQYF.